This T cell receptor (beta chain) was identified in a study of T cells in Graves' hyperthyroidism and ophthalmopathy (dated by TCRdb to about 2019). Concerning the study at large: A discovery cohort of approximately 97 patients, about 44 with Graves' ophthalmopathy and over 55 with stable Graves' hyperthyroidism, was used to find distinguishing TCR V-J signatures. Whether ophthalmopathy could be predicted prospectively was tested in an independent validation cohort made up of 18 to 20 hyperthyroidism patients plus 17 patients who later progressed to ophthalmopathy. For training and testing, the approximately 97 patients in the discovery cohort were randomly divided in a 7:3 ratio. The study also compared thyroid tissue and blood T-cell repertoires from several Graves' hyperthyroidism patients. Once sampling was done, hyperthyroidism patients were given methimazole at a starting dose of 30 mg daily, whereas ophthalmopathy patients were given high-dose intravenous methylprednisolone. The paper describes TCR Vbeta CDR3 sequencing of some 130 peripheral blood samples, made up of 43 ophthalmopathy patients, around 73 hyperthyroidism patients and 17 progressor patients. What the research found in general, with its limitations: In validation, the model predicted progression to ophthalmopathy with 55% to 71% sensitivity and 72% to 85% specificity, a median of 6.5 months before onset. Most expanded thyroid clonotypes (frequency above 0.001) were also detected in blood, a finding suggesting that blood repertoires may reflect thyroid immune responses. No statistical method was used to fix the sample size in advance, and group allocation was not hidden from the investigators. In cross-validation, a model built on a 13 V-J signature told ophthalmopathy apart from stable hyperthyroidism with over 85% sensitivity and approximately 81% specificity, and in testing the same model reached 80%/75%.

The study excluded patients with uncontrolled infections, other autoimmune diseases, pregnancy or lactation. Diagnoses relied on clinical symptoms, serum thyroxine and TRAb, thyroid ultrasound and orbital computed tomography. Total RNA was extracted with Trizol reagent, and quality was checked on an Agilent 2100 Bioanalyzer. The TCR beta CDR3 regions were amplified from RNA transcripts. For the first round of RT-PCR on the TCR CDR3, the HTBI primer set was used together with the Qiagen OneStep RT-PCR kit. Libraries were constructed in a second round of multiplex PCR, after which size selection and purification were performed. Libraries were sequenced paired-end with 100 bp reads on an Illumina HiSeq2000. Under the source paper's analysis protocol: SOAPnuke was used to process the raw data, removing reads that contained adapters or uncalled bases, had a mean Phred below 15, or lacked an exact match to the constant primer or identifier. COPE v1.2.5 was used to merge the high-quality paired reads, and each unique nucleotide sequence was defined as a clonotype. Clonotypes were aligned to IMGT TRBV, TRBD and TRBJ reference segments using MiTCR v1.1. Only V-J combinations with frequency above 0.0001, covering 99% to 99.2% of repertoires, were analysed. The TCS score was defined as the ratio of F50 (clonal expansion) to E x V (chaos), calculated using BLOSUM62-based TCRdist between CDR3 peptides within each V-J. Welch's t-statistics and random forest reduced 514 V-J features to 13, which were used in a naive Bayes classifier (R e1071). The similarity between thyroid and blood repertoires was quantified using the Morisita-Horn index. TCRdb applied fastp at Q25 and MiXCR to the public reads, then kept only in-frame beta chains. Here each entry gathers all rows of one CDR3 protein and keeps the most common genes and DNA. The V and J calls reflect TCRdb's pipeline rather than the authors' work. This sample holds hundreds of thousands of distinct CDR3 sequences; just under 45% were observed only once. About 7.7% of the sample belongs to the ten largest clones.

As to this clonotype: The antigen it binds to is not known. Nothing much larger sits one base from this clone, and base qualities are not available.

The CDR3 holds 13 amino acids from the cysteine to the phenylalanine. Only CDR3 DNA remains: 39 bases, in frame from the first base. Deletion took 6 bases off V and 3 bases off J, with a span of 11 bases between the germline ends. Based on the germline V gene, the CDR1 and CDR2 sequences are SNHLY and FYNNEI. Sequenced input: peripheral blood or thyroid tissue (not recorded which). This sequence originates from an adult man with Graves' disease, either hyperthyroidism or ophthalmopathy (not recorded which). The V and J segments used are TRBV2 and TRBJ1-2, and possibly TRBD1, on 5 matching bases. The DNA reads TGTGCCAGCAGCGGCCTAGGGGACTATGGCTACACCTTC. It is translated as CASSGLGDYGYTF.